Below, 9 T cell receptor beta chains from the same sample are listed, as sequenced in a study of human T cells and chemical hapten exposure. The time point denotes: pre-sensitization, week 0. The sample's treatment: therapeutic diphenylcyclopropenone sensitization with weekly scalp DPC. One entry per CDR3 protein, called by TCRdb with MiXCR from the RACE reads. The top ten clones hold 2% to 2.5% of a sample with more than 250,000 distinct CDR3 sequences, roughly 8.9% of them seen once. Sequencing was performed on whole blood, taken in connection with sensitization to the hapten diphenylcyclopropenone (DPC). The receptors originated from a woman in her thirties or forties with alopecia areata. Some clones in this sample may be carry-over from other donors' samples.

In this sample, this clonotype turned up a few times. The rearrangement uses TRBV24-1 and TRBJ2-3; 7 positions agree with TRBD1. The CDR3 runs to 12 residues. J was trimmed by 1 base and V by 12 bases; bases with no gene match: 3. CDR1 and CDR2 (germline): KGHDR, SFDVKD. Here the CDR3 reads CAAQGGTDTQYF. CDR3 DNA sequence: TGTGCCGCTCAGGGGGGCACAGATACGCAGTATTTT.

The chain is built from TRBV7-8 and TRBJ1-4; unclear D gene. The length of the CDR3 is 14 residues. Germline values: CDR1 SGHVS, CDR2 FQNEAQ. V shed 5 bases and J shed 8 bases, with 15 bases lying between them. CDR3 protein: CASSPKLTGEKLFF. DNA of the CDR3: TGTGCCAGCAGCCCCAAACTGACCGGGGAAAAACTGTTTTTT.

This clonotype was picked up a small number of times. The V call is TRBV7-2, the J call TRBJ2-5; 7 bases match TRBD2. Germline lookup yields CDR1 SGHTA and CDR2 FQGNSA. Trimming removed 4 bases from V and 0 bases from J; junction bases left unmatched: 8. This CDR3 is 16 amino acids long. CDR3 DNA sequence: TGTGCCAGCAGCTCTTTGAACGGGAGGTACCAAGAGACCCAGTACTTC. Amino acids: CASSSLNGRYQETQYF.

The CDR3 loop reads CATSGSLTADTQYF. In nucleotides, the CDR3 is TGTGCCACCAGTGGTAGTCTGACGGCAGATACGCAGTATTTT. J is TRBJ2-3 and V is TRBV24-1; no clear D. Trimming stripped 5 bases from V and 4 bases from J, with 12 bases between. The CDR3 is 14 residues long. CDR1 and CDR2 (germline): KGHDR, SFDVKD.

The rearrangement uses TRBV4-1 and TRBJ2-5; tentatively, D is TRBD1 (6 bases). CDR3 length equals 13 residues. V lost 5 bases and J lost 5, with 12 bases in between. Germline V gene data show CDR1 as MGHRA and CDR2 as YSYEKL. DNA of the CDR3: TGCGCCAGCAGCAACAGGGTCGGGGAGACCCAGTACTTC. Translation: CASSNRVGETQYF.

Ten or more counts support this clonotype. The chain employs TRBV2 and TRBJ2-7; 10 bases fit TRBD1. CDR3 size: 14 residues. CDR1 and CDR2 (germline): SNHLY, FYNNEI. J gave up 1 base and V 4 bases, and 1 base lay outside the gene matches. The CDR3 here is CASSADRGSYEQYF. The CDR3 DNA is TGTGCCAGCAGTGCGGACAGGGGGTCCTACGAGCAGTACTTC.

This chain uses TRBV20-1 with TRBJ2-7; 7 bases match TRBD2. Trimming took 5 bases from V and 4 from J; bases not matched to a gene: 8. This CDR3 comprises 13 residues. Germline V CDR1 and CDR2: DFQATT, SNEGSKA (reference sequence). The CDR3 bases are TGCAGTGCTCCTAGCGGAGCGACTTACGAGCAGTACTTC. This encodes CSAPSGATYEQYF.

This clonotype was observed a few times. The chain recombines TRBV29-1 with TRBJ2-2; 9 nucleotides align to TRBD2. After removal of 4 bases from V and 5 bases from J, the junction contained 5 bases not matched to a gene. The germline CDR1 and CDR2 sequences are SQVTM and ANQGSEA. The CDR3 is 14 amino acids. The CDR3 DNA reads TGCAGCGTTGGGGCGACTAGCGGTACCGGGGAGCTGTTTTTT. It specifies CSVGATSGTGELFF.

The V and J genes are TRBV10-3 and TRBJ1-1; D is unclear. The CDR3 contains 13 residues. CDR1 ENHRY and CDR2 SYGVKD come from the germline V gene. The ends were cut back, 3 bases at V and 0 bases at J, with 5 bases in the middle. CDR3 protein: CAISDMLNTEAFF. CDR3 DNA: TGTGCCATCAGTGACATGTTGAACACTGAAGCTTTCTTT.